The T cell receptor (beta chain) described here comes from a study of cytomegalovirus exposure and HLA in healthy donors. PCR primers comprised 60 Vbeta and 13 Jbeta primers. Clones were read by immunoSEQ multiplex PCR, and TCRdb kept only the in-frame ones, dropping some. The sample lists 210,000 or so clones; roughly 73% were seen once. The trim removed 3 bases at V and 6 bases at J, leaving 6 bases unmatched. Germline lookup yields CDR1 KGHSH and CDR2 LQKENI. The CDR3 loop spans 15 amino acids. The chain has TRBV18 and TRBJ2-2; the match to TRBD1 covers 8 bases. The sequencing sample was made of PBMCs. This sequence was found in a boy aged 5-17 years in good health and CMV-seronegative. The CDR3 nucleotides are TGTGCCAGCTCACCTAGGACAGGGATCGCCGGGGAGCTGTTTTTT. Its translation: CASSPRTGIAGELFF.